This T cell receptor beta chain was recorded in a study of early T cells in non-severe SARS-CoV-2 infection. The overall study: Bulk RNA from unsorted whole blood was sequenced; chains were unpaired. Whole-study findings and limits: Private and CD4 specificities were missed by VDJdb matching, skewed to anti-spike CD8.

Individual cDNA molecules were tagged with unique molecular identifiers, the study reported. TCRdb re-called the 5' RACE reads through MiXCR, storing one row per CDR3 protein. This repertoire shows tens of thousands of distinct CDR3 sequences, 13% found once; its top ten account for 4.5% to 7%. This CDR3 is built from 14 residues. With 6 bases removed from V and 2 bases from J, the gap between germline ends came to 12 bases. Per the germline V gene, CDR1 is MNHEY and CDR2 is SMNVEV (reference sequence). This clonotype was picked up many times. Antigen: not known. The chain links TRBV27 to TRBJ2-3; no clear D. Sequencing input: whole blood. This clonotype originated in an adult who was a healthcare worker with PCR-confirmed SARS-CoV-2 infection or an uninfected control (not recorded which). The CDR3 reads CASSLRHVTDTQYF. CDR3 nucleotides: TGTGCCAGCAGCCTCCGACACGTCACAGATACGCAGTATTTT.